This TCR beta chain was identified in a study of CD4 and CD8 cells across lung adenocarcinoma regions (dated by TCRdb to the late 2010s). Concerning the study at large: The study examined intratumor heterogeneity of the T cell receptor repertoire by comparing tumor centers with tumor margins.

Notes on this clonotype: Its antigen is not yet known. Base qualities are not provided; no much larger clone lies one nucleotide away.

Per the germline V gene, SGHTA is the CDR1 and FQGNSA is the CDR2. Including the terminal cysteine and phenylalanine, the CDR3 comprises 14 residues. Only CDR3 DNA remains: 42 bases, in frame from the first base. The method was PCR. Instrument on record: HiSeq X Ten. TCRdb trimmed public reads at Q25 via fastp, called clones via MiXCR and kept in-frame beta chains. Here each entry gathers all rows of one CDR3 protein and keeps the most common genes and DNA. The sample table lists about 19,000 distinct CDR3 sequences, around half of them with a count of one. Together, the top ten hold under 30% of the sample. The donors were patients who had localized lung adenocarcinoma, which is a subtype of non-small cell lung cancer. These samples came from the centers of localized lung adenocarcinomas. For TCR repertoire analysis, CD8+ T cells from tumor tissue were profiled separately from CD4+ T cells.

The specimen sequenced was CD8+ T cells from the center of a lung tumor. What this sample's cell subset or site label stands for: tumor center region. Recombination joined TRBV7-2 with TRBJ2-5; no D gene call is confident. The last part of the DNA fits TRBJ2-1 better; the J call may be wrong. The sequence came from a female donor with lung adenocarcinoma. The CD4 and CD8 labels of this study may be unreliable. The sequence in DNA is TGTGCCAGCAGCTTAGCGAGAGCGTCCTACGAGCAGTTCTTC. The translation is CASSLARASYEQFF.